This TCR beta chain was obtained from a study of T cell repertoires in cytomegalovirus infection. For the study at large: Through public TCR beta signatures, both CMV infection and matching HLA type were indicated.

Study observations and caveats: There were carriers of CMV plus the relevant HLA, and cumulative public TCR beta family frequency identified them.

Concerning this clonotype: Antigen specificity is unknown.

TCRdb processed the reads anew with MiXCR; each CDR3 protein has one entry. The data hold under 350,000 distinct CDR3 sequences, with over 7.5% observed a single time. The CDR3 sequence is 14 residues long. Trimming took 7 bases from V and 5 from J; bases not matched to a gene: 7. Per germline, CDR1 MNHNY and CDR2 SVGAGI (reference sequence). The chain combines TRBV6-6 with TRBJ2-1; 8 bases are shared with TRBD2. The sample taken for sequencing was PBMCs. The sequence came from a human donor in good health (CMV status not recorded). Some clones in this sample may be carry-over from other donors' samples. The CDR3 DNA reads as TGTGCCAGCAAAGGCGGGAGGTTGGACAATGAGCAGTTCTTC. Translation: CASKGGRLDNEQFF.